Sequencing of this TCR beta chain was carried out in a study of T cell responses to AZD1222 COVID-19 vaccine. Assay: immunoSEQ multiplex PCR; the TCRdb copy retains only in-frame clones and omits some. The sample includes 100,000 to 150,000 clones, roughly 90% seen only once; the top ten take under 2%. This CDR3 is built from 12 residues. Germline V gene sequence: CDR1 LNHDA, CDR2 SQIVND (reference sequence). Between the trimmed V and J ends, which lost 2 bases and 4 bases, there was a span of 5 bases. The TCR sequence derives from an adult in good health. The sequences come from peripheral blood, collected on day 0 of AZD1222 vaccination. The V call is TRBV19, the J call TRBJ2-5; D ambiguous. CDR3 DNA: TGTGCCAGTAGTATAATTGGAGAGACCCAGTACTTC. It encodes CASSIIGETQYF.